This TCR beta chain was sequenced for a study of blood T cells in healthy people across ages. Study results and caveats: Age brought a roughly linear fall in TCR beta diversity measured per million T cells.

Primed by a sample-barcoded 5' primer and a J-beta primer mix, a second PCR proceeded for roughly 7 to 12 cycles. TCRdb fed the 5' RACE reads into MiXCR, producing one record per CDR3 protein. The sample includes 450,000 to 600,000 distinct CDR3 sequences, roughly a quarter of them seen just once. Aged about 6 to 95, donors were systemically healthy Caucasians from Russia. Concerning this clonotype itself: The antigen remains undetermined.

These data were likewise used in another study, on T cells of mothers and their children.

Sequenced input: blood. The sequence derives from a boy aged 2 to 10 in good health.

This CDR3 is CASSPTGTGGDGYTF. In DNA form, the CDR3 reads TGTGCCAGTAGTCCGACCGGGACAGGGGGTGATGGCTACACCTTC. The genes are TRBV19 and TRBJ1-2; 11 positions match TRBD1. CDR3 length: 15 amino acids. V was clipped by 5 bases and J by 6 bases; unmatched bases: 8. Germline assignment: CDR1 LNHDA and CDR2 SQIVND (reference sequence).